This T cell receptor beta chain was documented in a study of T cells in women clearing cervical HPV infection (dated by TCRdb to about 2018). Concerning the study at large: The cases were 20 to 30 women with histologically confirmed HPV16-related CIN3 or worse, and 2 of those women had invasive cancers. Five blinded duplicates per group were added as quality controls, so that 60 or so samples were obtained: 50 or so participants and 10 replicates. The 20 to 25 controls were women who cleared a single incident HPV16 infection within 12 months without developing precancer or cancer. Cases had a median age of roughly 35 years compared with 38 for controls, and baseline characteristics showed no significant differences between the groups. Case blood was taken at the visit when the lesion was first identified, whereas control blood was taken when infection was no longer detected. Since HLA typing was available for only a few women, HLA type could not be ruled out as a confounder. In the parent cohort, 10,049 women aged 18 or older were enrolled in Guanacaste, Costa Rica, during about 1993 to 1994 and were followed for less than 8 years. Among cases, blood sampling occurred a median of around 160 days after lesion detection, with an interquartile range of about 80 to 230 days. Cases and controls were matched on age within five years and on year of sample collection. The exploratory proof-of-principle case-control study was nested within the Guanacaste HPV Natural History Study in Costa Rica and compared TCR repertoires across cervical HPV16 outcomes. What the research found in general, with its limitations: The cross-sectional design could not show whether associations preceded infection or resulted from it; effector/memory subsets and HPV-specific T cells were not isolated. Cases had lower TRBV6-7 relative abundance than controls (approximately 0.11% versus 0.16%; Bonferroni P = 0.0008). By combining richness with V gene abundances, random forest classifiers separated cases from controls with an estimated AUC of about 0.83. Because T-cell numbers per sample were unknown, differences in richness could reflect varying T-cell content rather than repertoire biology. Across sequencing depths, CIN3+ cases showed significantly higher TCR repertoire richness than controls, but evenness did not differ between the groups.

For this clone: Its antigen remains undetermined. Read data end 3 residues before the CDR3 end; the end is taken from the germline J gene.

Using the immunoSEQ assay, multiplex PCR amplified TCR beta CDR3 regions from an average of 1200 ng of genomic DNA per sample. To correct primer bias, the assay used a complete synthetic TCR repertoire to set an amplification baseline. The amplicons were sequenced using the Illumina platform. On the authors' methods: Sequence errors were corrected by clustering with frequency ratios and a modified nearest-neighbor algorithm, and the sequences were then analyzed in the immunoSEQ Analyzer using IMGT gene definitions. At each rarefaction depth, TCR richness and evenness were averaged over 20 rarefaction repeats, and samples with fewer sequences than the depth were excluded. Wilcoxon rank sum tests with FDR correction were used to compare V, D and J gene relative abundances between the groups. Blinded duplicates gave an intraclass correlation of under 97% for TCR richness and an average of 76.4% across 66 gene segments. TCRdb's version of the immuneACCESS table is confined to in-frame rearrangements and falls short of the full clone set. An unresolved V gene accounts for under half of the shortfall where checked; the remainder is of unknown origin. The DNA was the basis for D and trimming; V, J and clone size are from that table. The sample table on file contains around 35,000 clones. The ten largest clonotypes hold roughly 1.5% of the sample.

The germline V gene specifies MNHNS as CDR1 and SASEGT as CDR2. The CDR3 numbers 12 residues from cysteine through phenylalanine. The DNA covers only part of the CDR3, 27 bases in frame from base 1. Every participant had a single incident cervical HPV16 infection, and prevalent HPV16 infections were excluded. Cervical HPV DNA was detected by MY09/MY11 PCR, and genotyping was performed by dot-blot hybridization. Around 15 mL of heparinized blood was centrifuged, after which the buffy coat was aliquoted, frozen at -30 degrees C, and then stored at -80 degrees C. QIAGEN kits were used to extract genomic DNA from buffy coat specimens.

Recombination linked TRBV6-1 to TRBJ1-2; the D segment could be TRBD1, given 6 matching bases. The sample comprised blood buffy coat. The receptor was isolated from a woman between 18 and 69 years old with a cervical HPV16 infection that either progressed to CIN3+ or cleared (not recorded which). The CDR3 here reads CASSDRGGGYTF. The sequenced part of the CDR3 DNA is TGTGCCAGCAGTGACAGGGGTGGGGGC.